This T cell receptor (beta chain) was identified in a study of CD8+ T cells in alopecia areata. Study-wide results and limits: Higher clonality than in normal scalp was seen in lesional scalp, especially alopecia totalis/universalis.

As for this clone: Its target is unknown.

Treatment: oral pan-JAK inhibitor, 5-10 mg twice daily. Separation by sorting yielded CD4+ and CD8+ T cells from PBMCs. RNA, once extracted, was reverse transcribed into cDNA for use as the sequencing template. Profiled with immunoSEQ multiplex PCR; TCRdb holds only in-frame clones, not every one. The sample holds 150,000 to 200,000 clones, roughly 53% seen once. V was clipped by 7 bases and J by 3 bases; unmatched bases: 11. This CDR3 region has 16 residues. CDR1 is SEHNR and CDR2 is FQNEAQ in the germline V gene (reference sequence). Sequences were derived from CD8+ T cells sorted from blood, sampled at week 24, from a patient treated with tofacitinib. The chain employs TRBV7-9 and TRBJ2-4, with 8 bases identical to TRBD1. The TCR was taken from a human donor with alopecia areata. CDR3 amino acids: CASTPTQGASKNIQYF. In nucleotides, the CDR3 is TGTGCCAGCACCCCGACCCAGGGGGCGAGCAAAAACATTCAGTACTTC.